These 2 T cell receptor beta chains came from one sample sequenced in a study. TCRdb itself ran the 5' RACE reads through MiXCR, one entry per CDR3 protein. Of some 9,200 distinct CDR3 sequences detected, about 14% appear once; the ten largest clones hold roughly 3.3%. The sorted Tregs were CD4+CD25+CD127-/low cells. What was sequenced was Tregs sorted from blood. These receptors were collected from a female donor with breast cancer.

A remark on this clonotype: A much larger clone differs from this one at a single base, so this may be a read error. This chain connects TRBV6-1 to TRBJ1-2; D call uncertain. In germline, CDR1 is MNHNS, CDR2 SASEGT. The CDR3 loop spans 14 amino acids. For the CDR3, the DNA is TGTGCCAGCAGTGAAGGTACAGTCCTCTATGGCTACGCCTTC. It is translated as CASSEGTVLYGYAF.

Sample share makes this clonotype medium-sized. This chain joins TRBV5-1 and TRBJ1-3; no clear D gene. Trimming cost V 5 bases and J 0 bases, with 6 bases left between them. Germline V gene data show CDR1 as SGHRS and CDR2 as YFSETQ. The CDR3 sequence is 13 residues long. The CDR3, as DNA: TGCGCCAGCAGTTTAAACTCTGGAAACACCATATATTTT. Protein product: CASSLNSGNTIYF.